Listed here is a single TCR beta chain. This sample is drawn from a study of T cells after posttransplantation cyclophosphamide. Libraries were prepared by immunoSEQ multiplex PCR; TCRdb keeps only in-frame clonotypes and omits some of them. The sample has over 30,000 clones, none seen only once. Trimming cost V 2 bases and J 8 bases; bases outside gene matches: 13. CDR1 is SQVTM and CDR2 is ANQGSEA in the germline V gene. The CDR3 is 17 residues long. This sequence was found in a girl aged 10 to 17 in good health, CMV-negative, and a related stem cell transplant donor. Material: PBMCs. The chain has TRBV29-1 and TRBJ2-1; 12 bases match TRBD2. The CDR3 loop reads CSVERSPLAGGRDEQFF. Here the CDR3 DNA reads TGCAGCGTTGAAAGGTCCCCTCTAGCGGGAGGGAGGGATGAGCAGTTCTTC.